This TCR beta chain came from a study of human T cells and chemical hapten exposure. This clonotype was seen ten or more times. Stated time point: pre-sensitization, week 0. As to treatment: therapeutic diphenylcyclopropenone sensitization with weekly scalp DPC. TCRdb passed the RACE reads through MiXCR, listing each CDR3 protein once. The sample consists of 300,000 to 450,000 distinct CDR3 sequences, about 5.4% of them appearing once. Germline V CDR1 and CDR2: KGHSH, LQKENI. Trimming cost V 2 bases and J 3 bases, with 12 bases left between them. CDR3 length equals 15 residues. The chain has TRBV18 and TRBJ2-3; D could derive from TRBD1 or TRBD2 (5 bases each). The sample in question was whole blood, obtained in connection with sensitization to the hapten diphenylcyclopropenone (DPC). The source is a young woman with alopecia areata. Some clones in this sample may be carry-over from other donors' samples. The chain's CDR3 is CASSPRQGGTDTQYF. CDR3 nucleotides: TGTGCCAGCTCACCAAGGCAGGGCGGGACAGATACGCAGTATTTT.